What follows are 4 T cell receptor beta chains derived from one specimen sequenced in a study of OX40 agonist ivuxolimab in advanced cancers. Method: immunoSEQ multiplex PCR; TCRdb's copy keeps in-frame clones and lacks some. The sample has 80,000 to 100,000 clones, roughly nine tenths seen once. The specimen was CD4+ or CD8+ T cells sorted from blood, collected in a trial of the OX40 agonist ivuxolimab. Receptor source: an adult with an advanced solid tumor such as melanoma, head and neck, liver or kidney cancer.

V and J are TRBV27 and TRBJ1-4; D unclear. Germline V gives CDR1 MNHEY, CDR2 SMNVEV (reference sequence). The CDR3 spans 15 residues. With 4 bases removed from V and 5 bases from J, the gap between germline ends came to 14 bases. CDR3 DNA sequence: TGTGCCAGCAGTTCAGTATACGCAAGGAATGAAAAACTGTTTTTT. Protein sequence: CASSSVYARNEKLFF.

This rearrangement joins TRBV13 to TRBJ1-3; tentative D call: TRBD1 (5 bases). Germline V gives CDR1 PRHDT, CDR2 FYEKMQ (reference sequence). The CDR3 loop spans 16 amino acids. The V end lost 6 bases, the J end lost 0 bases, and 15 bases lay between the germline ends. The DNA for the CDR3 is TGTGCCAGCAGACTGGGACGATGGAGCTCTGGAAACACCATATATTTT. Its translation: CASRLGRWSSGNTIYF. The variable domain in full, with the rest retrieved from reference TRBV13 and TRBJ1-3, is AAGVIQSPRHLIKEKRETATLKCYPIPRHDTVYWYQQGPGQDPQFLISFYEKMQSDKGSIPDRFSAQQFSDYHSELNMSSLELGDSALYFCASRLGRWSSGNTIYFGEGSWLTVV.

V and J are TRBV30 and TRBJ2-3; 9 bases agree with TRBD2. Germline V CDR1 and CDR2: GTSNPN, SVGIG (reference sequence). The V segment lost 2 bases and the J segment 7 bases; nucleotides outside the gene matches: 4. CDR3 length: 13 amino acids. In nucleotides, the CDR3 is TGTGCCTGGAGTTTAGCGGGAGTTTATACGCAGTATTTT. Translated, it gives CAWSLAGVYTQYF.

This clone was observed a single time. The chain joins TRBV10-3 to TRBJ1-1; 8 bases match TRBD1. The CDR3 extends over 13 amino acids. Germline V CDR1 and CDR2: ENHRY, SYGVKD. The junction had 10 bases not matched to a gene; V was cut back by 9 bases and J by 7 bases. CDR3: CAISQQGANEAFF. The CDR3 region has the DNA TGTGCCATATCCCAGCAGGGGGCTAATGAAGCTTTCTTT.